Given below is one TCR beta chain in context. Looked up from germline, CDR1 is SQVTM and CDR2 is ANQGSEA. Germline trimming cut 4 bases from V and 2 bases from J; bases unmatched to any gene: 8. The CDR3 has 14 amino acids. This entry comes from a study of blood T cell repertoires in COVID-19. About the research overall: Samples representing acute and convalescent COVID-19 were sourced from the United States, Italy and Spain.

Participants were aged about 18 to 95 years, lived in roughly 23 US areas, and enrolled virtually. Membership in each cohort depended on participant-reported clinical history. Cohort 3 recovered donors had two negative PCRs, clearance, or symptom resolution. The table came from immunoSEQ multiplex PCR; TCRdb's copy has only in-frame clones and leaves some out. The table lists roughly 190,000 clones, 89% of them singletons. The source is a woman between 18 and 29 years old who had recovered from COVID-19. The gene calls are TRBV29-1 and TRBJ2-7; 7 bases line up with TRBD1. The specimen was PBMCs or T cells enriched from blood (not recorded which). This CDR3 reads CSVGPGGSPYEQYF. CDR3 coding DNA: TGCAGCGTTGGCCCAGGGGGTTCCCCCTACGAGCAGTACTTC.